This T cell receptor (beta chain) was obtained from a study of CD8+CD57+ T cells in acquired aplastic anemia. Study overall: CD4+ and CD8+ cells, once sorted, gave DNA averaging approximately 3.3 ug. About 10 million reads, on average, were obtained for CD4+ cells from healthy donors.

The template used for profiling TCR beta VDJ and CDR3 was genomic DNA. TCRdb re-derived calls from the reads in MiXCR, one entry per CDR3 protein. Of about 150,000 distinct CDR3 sequences listed, 35% to 50% are singletons. Study findings and constraints: In common between the patients and the controls were around 29 CD8+ CDR3 sequences. Statistical testing detected no significant gap in CD8+ Simpson's diversity between patients and controls.

This clonotype was recorded many times. Its antigen is unknown. The sequenced material came from sorted CD4+, CD8+, or CD8+CD57+ T cells (not recorded which) from PBMCs. The source of this sequence is a human donor in good health, serving as a control.

The CDR3 DNA is TGTGCCAGTAGTGGTGGTAGCAATCAGCCCCAGCATTTT. This encodes CASSGGSNQPQHF. The chain combines TRBV19 with TRBJ1-5; the D is unclear. CDR1 LNHDA and CDR2 SQIVND come from the germline V gene (reference sequence). The V and J ends lost 5 bases and 0 bases respectively, with 5 bases between them. The CDR3 length is 13 residues.